The rows below give T cell receptor beta chains drawn from one sample of a study of identical twins. TCRdb fed the 5' RACE reads into MiXCR, producing one record per CDR3 protein. Of 1.5 million to 2 million distinct CDR3 sequences listed, about 32% are singletons. The sample consisted of cord blood. The receptor source for this set is a newborn girl in good health. CDR3s include the opening cysteine and the closing phenylalanine or tryptophan. Each record gives: V gene, J gene, clone size, D gene, CDR3 DNA, CDR3 protein. D genes are given only for firm matches. Where a row states a size, it is once, few, many or the class of an expanded clone; other rows omit it.

V: TRBV19
J: TRBJ2-2
size: .
D: .
DNA: TGTGCCAGTAGTATTTTCGGGGGCCGGAACACCGGGGAGCTGTTTTTT
CDR3: CASSIFGGRNTGELFF

V: TRBV10-1
J: TRBJ2-7
size: few
D: .
DNA: TGCGCCAGATGCGCGGGGCACGAGCAGTACTTC
CDR3: CARCAGHEQYF

V: TRBV11-2
J: TRBJ1-2
size: few
D: .
DNA: TGTGCCAGCAGCTTAGCAGGGGACTCAACCTATGGCTACACCTTC
CDR3: CASSLAGDSTYGYTF

V: TRBV7-8
J: TRBJ2-2
size: .
D: .
DNA: TGTGCCAGCAGCCCGAGGCGCTTAGCTAACGGGGAGCTGTTTTTT
CDR3: CASSPRRLANGELFF

V: TRBV5-1
J: TRBJ1-1
size: .
D: .
DNA: TGCGCCAGCAGCTTGGCAGGTTCGGAGAACACTGAAGCTTTCTTT
CDR3: CASSLAGSENTEAFF

V: TRBV12-3/TRBV12-4
J: TRBJ2-1
size: few
D: .
DNA: TGTGCCAGCAGCCCCCCCCGACAGGGACTCTCCTACAATGAGCAGTTCTTC
CDR3: CASSPPRQGLSYNEQFF

V: TRBV29-1
J: TRBJ2-3
size: many
D: .
DNA: TGCAGCGTTTTTGGCGCAGATACGCAGTATTTT
CDR3: CSVFGADTQYF

V: TRBV7-2
J: TRBJ2-3
size: few
D: .
DNA: TGTGCCAGCAGCTTCTTCTCGTCCCCCGACACAGATACGCAGTATTTT
CDR3: CASSFFSSPDTDTQYF

V: TRBV27
J: TRBJ2-5
size: .
D: .
DNA: TGTGCCAGCAGGCTATCGGGGCAAGAGACCCAGTACTTC
CDR3: CASRLSGQETQYF

V: TRBV18
J: TRBJ1-4
size: few
D: .
DNA: TGTGCCAGCTCACCAGATCAAAGACTTAATGAAAAACTGTTTTTT
CDR3: CASSPDQRLNEKLFF

V: TRBV7-9
J: TRBJ1-2
size: .
D: .
DNA: TGTGCCAGCAGCTACAAAGGGGTCGGGGGCTACACCTTC
CDR3: CASSYKGVGGYTF

V: TRBV27
J: TRBJ2-3
size: many
D: .
DNA: TGTGCCAGCGGGTTCACCCCAATAGATACGCAGTATTTT
CDR3: CASGFTPIDTQYF

V: TRBV12-3/TRBV12-4
J: TRBJ2-3
size: few
D: .
DNA: TGTGCCAGCAGTTTCCCTCTTTCTCCGACTAGTTCTAGCACAGATACGCAGTATTTT
CDR3: CASSFPLSPTSSSTDTQYF

V: TRBV6-1
J: TRBJ1-1
size: .
D: .
DNA: TGTGCCAGCAGTGAAGCGGGGGGCGGGCTAGCTTTCTTT
CDR3: CASSEAGGGLAFF

V: TRBV4-2
J: TRBJ1-1
size: few
D: TRBD1
DNA: TGTGCCAGCAGCATGGTTACAGGGGGAGCTTTCTTT
CDR3: CASSMVTGGAFF

V: TRBV27
J: TRBJ2-6
size: few
D: .
DNA: TGTGCCAGCAGTTCCTCGGGGACCCCGATTGGAGGGGCCAACGTCCTGACTTTC
CDR3: CASSSSGTPIGGANVLTF

V: TRBV30
J: TRBJ2-1
size: .
D: TRBD2
DNA: TGTGCCTGGGGACTAGCGGGGTACAATGAGCAGTTCTTC
CDR3: CAWGLAGYNEQFF

V: TRBV20-1
J: TRBJ2-1
size: many
D: .
DNA: TGCAGTGCTAGCGGCGGCGGGGTTAACAATGAGCAGTTCTTC
CDR3: CSASGGGVNNEQFF

V: TRBV28
J: TRBJ1-5
size: .
D: .
DNA: TGTGCCAGCAGTTGGGCCCCTAATCAGCCCCAGCATTTT
CDR3: CASSWAPNQPQHF

V: TRBV12-3/TRBV12-4
J: TRBJ1-1
size: once
D: .
DNA: TGTGCCAGCATCCCCATAAAGGACCTTTCGGGCGCCACTGAAGCTTTCTTT
CDR3: CASIPIKDLSGATEAFF

V: TRBV10-3
J: TRBJ1-2
size: few
D: TRBD1
DNA: TGTGCCATCAGTGACTCGGACAGGGGGAGTGGCTACACCTTC
CDR3: CAISDSDRGSGYTF

V: TRBV20-1
J: TRBJ2-1
size: few
D: TRBD2
DNA: TGCAGTGCTTTAGGCGGGGGGTGGGCTTACAATGAGCAGTTCTTC
CDR3: CSALGGGWAYNEQFF

V: TRBV15
J: TRBJ2-2
size: .
D: .
DNA: TGTGCCACCAGCAAAGACAAGAACACCGGGGAGCTGTTTTTT
CDR3: CATSKDKNTGELFF

V: TRBV5-1
J: TRBJ1-6
size: .
D: .
DNA: TGCGCCAGCAGCCGACAGGAAGATTCACCCCTCCACTTT
CDR3: CASSRQEDSPLHF

V: TRBV10-2
J: TRBJ2-7
size: once
D: .
DNA: TGCGCCAGCATCGGACCTGACTACGAGCAGTACTTC
CDR3: CASIGPDYEQYF

V: TRBV4-2
J: TRBJ2-7
size: .
D: .
DNA: TGTGCCAGCAGCCAAGACAGCTTTAATGAGCAGTACTTC
CDR3: CASSQDSFNEQYF

V: TRBV6-5
J: TRBJ1-1
size: .
D: .
DNA: TGTGCCAGCAGACCCGGACACCCCCTGAACACTGAAGCTTTCTTT
CDR3: CASRPGHPLNTEAFF

V: TRBV28
J: TRBJ1-1
size: .
D: TRBD1
DNA: TGTGCCACCAGACAGGGATTTGAAGCTTTCTTT
CDR3: CATRQGFEAFF

V: TRBV21-1
J: TRBJ1-5
size: .
D: .
DNA: TGTGCCAGCAGCAAAGGGAGGGGAGCGAGCAATCAGCCCCAGCATTTT
CDR3: CASSKGRGASNQPQHF

V: TRBV7-8
J: TRBJ2-2
size: once
D: .
DNA: TGTGCCAGCAGCTTCTGGGCCCAAAACACCGGGGAGCTGTTTTTT
CDR3: CASSFWAQNTGELFF

V: TRBV2
J: TRBJ2-3
size: .
D: TRBD2
DNA: TGTGCCAGCAGTGAACCGACTAGCGCAGATACGCAGTATTTT
CDR3: CASSEPTSADTQYF

V: TRBV20-1
J: TRBJ2-3
size: many
D: TRBD2
DNA: TGCAGTGCCAGTAGCGGGAACACAGATACGCAGTATTTT
CDR3: CSASSGNTDTQYF

V: TRBV2
J: TRBJ2-7
size: .
D: .
DNA: TGTGCCAGCAGTGTTGGGGGGGCCGATTACGAGCAGTACTTC
CDR3: CASSVGGADYEQYF

V: TRBV20-1
J: TRBJ2-7
size: .
D: .
DNA: TGCAGTGCTAGGTATGAGCGGCGTGGCTACGAGCAGTACTTC
CDR3: CSARYERRGYEQYF

V: TRBV7-9
J: TRBJ2-1
size: .
D: .
DNA: TGTGCCAGCAGCTTATCCAGGGACGAGCAGTTCTTC
CDR3: CASSLSRDEQFF

V: TRBV12-3/TRBV12-4
J: TRBJ1-1
size: many
D: .
DNA: TGTGCCAGCAGACTACAGGGGAACACTGAAGCTTTCTTT
CDR3: CASRLQGNTEAFF

V: TRBV29-1
J: TRBJ1-2
size: few
D: TRBD1
DNA: TGCAGCGTTGGCTTGCAGGGGGCGCGCTATGGCTACACCTTC
CDR3: CSVGLQGARYGYTF

V: TRBV12-3/TRBV12-4
J: TRBJ2-7
size: .
D: TRBD2
DNA: TGTGCCAGCAGTCAAAAGCGGGAGAACTCCTACGGGCAGTACTTC
CDR3: CASSQKRENSYGQYF

V: TRBV27
J: TRBJ2-7
size: few
D: TRBD2
DNA: TGTGCCAGCAGCAGGACTAGCGGGAGTACCGAGCAGTACTTC
CDR3: CASSRTSGSTEQYF

V: TRBV4-2
J: TRBJ2-5
size: few
D: TRBD2
DNA: TGTGCCAGCAGCCAAGGAGGACTAGCGGGTGAGACCCAGTACTTC
CDR3: CASSQGGLAGETQYF

V: TRBV19
J: TRBJ1-2
size: .
D: .
DNA: TGTGCCAGCACCGGGAGACTATCGGACAGATTCTCTGGCTACACCTTC
CDR3: CASTGRLSDRFSGYTF

V: TRBV13
J: TRBJ2-7
size: .
D: TRBD2
DNA: TGTGCCAGCAGGGAACTAGCGGGGGGCACCTACGAGCAGTACTTC
CDR3: CASRELAGGTYEQYF

V: TRBV6-1
J: TRBJ1-2
size: few
D: .
DNA: TGTGCCAGCAGTGAAGATCCCGATGGGGGTGGCTACACCTTC
CDR3: CASSEDPDGGGYTF

V: TRBV15
J: TRBJ2-7
size: .
D: .
DNA: TGTGCCGCCAGCAGAGATTCGGGGAGCTACGAGCAGTACTTC
CDR3: CAASRDSGSYEQYF

V: TRBV29-1
J: TRBJ2-1
size: .
D: .
DNA: TGCAGCGTTGGTATCTCTAACAATGAGCAGTTCTTC
CDR3: CSVGISNNEQFF

V: TRBV15
J: TRBJ1-2
size: .
D: .
DNA: TGTGCCACCAGCAGAGAGCCGACAGCTAACTATGGCTACACCTTC
CDR3: CATSREPTANYGYTF